A selection of T cell receptor beta chains follows, all from one sample in a study of cytomegalovirus exposure and HLA in healthy donors. Measured with immunoSEQ multiplex PCR; TCRdb has only the in-frame clones, and not every one. The table has some 130,000 clones, around 80% seen once. Sequencing was carried out using PBMCs. The receptors come from a man aged 50 to 59 in good health and CMV-seronegative. The CDR3 runs from the conserved cysteine through the conserved F or W. The D gene is left open where the match is weak. A clone size is listed for some rows: how often the clone was seen (once, few, many), or a class if it is expanded.

j_call v_call clone_size d_call cdr3_aa cdr3_nt
TRBJ2-1 TRBV7-9 NA TRBD2 CASSPGLAIHEQFF TGTGCCAGCAGCCCGGGACTAGCAATACATGAGCAGTTCTTC
TRBJ1-4 TRBV7-2 NA TRBD1 CASSLQGGNEKLFF TGTGCCAGCAGCTTACAGGGGGGAAATGAAAAACTGTTTTTT
TRBJ2-1 TRBV19 NA TRBD2 CASSALAGGPNEQFF TGTGCCAGTAGTGCCCTAGCGGGGGGGCCTAATGAGCAGTTCTTC
TRBJ1-1 TRBV10-1 NA NA CASSEDRSSLNTEAFF TGCGCCAGCAGTGAGGACAGGTCATCTCTAAACACTGAAGCTTTCTTT
TRBJ2-3 TRBV2 few TRBD2 CASTGSGEFCYF TGTGCCAGCACGGGAAGCGGGGAGTTTTGTTATTTT
TRBJ2-1 TRBV7-9 NA TRBD1 CASSPWTGGLFNEQFF TGTGCCAGCAGCCCATGGACAGGGGGCTTGTTCAATGAGCAGTTCTTC
TRBJ2-5 TRBV5-1 NA NA CASSLGSVKETQYF TGCGCCAGCAGCTTGGGCTCAGTCAAAGAGACCCAGTACTTC
TRBJ1-1 TRBV29-1 once TRBD1 CSVVQGQTEAFF TGCAGCGTTGTGCAGGGACAGACTGAAGCTTTCTTT
TRBJ2-7 TRBV2 NA NA CASREDISEQYF TGTGCCAGCAGAGAGGACATTTCCGAGCAGTACTTC
TRBJ2-3 TRBV7-8 NA TRBD2 CASSIKTSPLSTDTQYF TGTGCCAGCAGCATAAAGACTAGCCCCCTCAGCACAGATACGCAGTATTTT
TRBJ2-5 TRBV4-3 NA TRBD1 CASSQDRGVVETQYF TGCGCCAGCAGCCAGGACAGGGGAGTGGTAGAGACCCAGTACTTC
TRBJ1-1 TRBV14 NA TRBD1 CASSPASSGTASNTEAFF TGTGCCAGCAGCCCCGCTTCATCCGGGACAGCTTCTAACACTGAAGCTTTCTTT
TRBJ2-2 TRBV7-7 once TRBD2 CASSLEVGGATGELFF TGTGCTAGCAGCTTAGAGGTCGGGGGGGCAACCGGGGAGCTGTTTTTT
TRBJ1-6 TRBV6-1 NA NA CASSQDLDNSPLHF TGTGCCAGCAGTCAGGACTTAGACAATTCACCCCTCCACTTT
TRBJ1-6 TRBV6-5 NA NA CASTGGGNSPLHF TGTGCCAGCACTGGCGGTGGAAATTCACCCCTCCACTTT
TRBJ1-4 TRBV14 few NA CASSQARMGTSSANEKLFF TGTGCCAGCAGCCAAGCGAGAATGGGCACATCATCAGCTAATGAAAAACTGTTTTTT
TRBJ1-1 TRBV4-1 NA NA CASSQEAGPNTEAFF TGCGCCAGCAGCCAAGAGGCGGGACCGAACACTGAAGCTTTCTTT
TRBJ2-7 TRBV5-1 few NA CASSLNAGSSYEQYF TGCGCCAGCAGCTTGAATGCGGGCAGCTCCTACGAGCAGTACTTC
TRBJ2-7 TRBV5-6 NA NA CASSLDSPYEQYF TGTGCCAGCAGCTTGGACAGTCCCTACGAGCAGTACTTC
TRBJ1-5 TRBV11-3 NA TRBD1 CASSSASVDRGNQPQHF TGTGCCAGCAGCTCCGCCTCTGTCGACAGGGGGAATCAGCCCCAGCATTTT
TRBJ1-1 TRBV9 NA NA CASSVGTENTEAFF TGTGCCAGCAGCGTAGGGACAGAGAACACTGAAGCTTTCTTT
TRBJ2-3 TRBV5-1 NA NA CASSLDIDTQYF TGCGCCAGCAGCTTGGATATTGATACGCAGTATTTT
TRBJ2-1 TRBV5-1 NA NA CASSLEGTSYNEQFF TGCGCCAGCAGCTTGGAGGGGACTTCGTACAATGAGCAGTTCTTC
TRBJ2-7 TRBV21-1 NA NA CASSKGRSYEQYF TGTGCCAGCAGCAAAGGACGGAGCTACGAGCAGTACTTC
TRBJ1-5 TRBV2 NA TRBD1 CASSPTLTGTGNQPQHF TGTGCCAGCAGTCCAACCCTAACGGGGACAGGGAATCAGCCCCAGCATTTT
TRBJ1-1 TRBV30 NA NA CAWTIGTLNTEAFF TGTGCCTGGACAATCGGGACACTGAACACTGAAGCTTTCTTT
TRBJ1-2 TRBV12-5 NA TRBD1 CASGLVDRVKGGYTF TGTGCTAGTGGTTTGGTCGACAGGGTTAAGGGTGGCTACACCTTC
TRBJ2-3 TRBV5-1 NA TRBD2 CASSLAGGVTADTQYF TGCGCCAGCAGCTTGGCGGGGGGGGTTACCGCAGATACGCAGTATTTT
TRBJ2-4 TRBV5-1 NA TRBD1 CASSLDRGRFIQYF TGCGCCAGCAGCTTGGACAGGGGGCGGTTCATTCAGTACTTC
TRBJ1-2 TRBV5-1 few NA CASSPTPPRGYTF TGCGCCAGCAGCCCCACCCCGCCTCGGGGCTACACCTTC
TRBJ1-2 TRBV15 NA TRBD1 CATTPDRETYYGYTF TGTGCCACCACCCCGGACAGGGAAACCTACTATGGCTACACCTTC
TRBJ1-2 TRBV6-1 few NA CASSEGDGDSYGYTF TGTGCCAGCAGTGAAGGGGACGGGGACTCCTATGGCTACACCTTC
TRBJ2-7 TRBV10-1 NA NA CASRRGKQHF TGCGCCAGCCGAAGAGGGAAGCAGCACTTC
TRBJ2-1 TRBV19 NA TRBD2 CASSIERGGNEQFF TGTGCCAGTAGTATAGAGCGGGGAGGGAATGAGCAGTTCTTC
TRBJ1-1 TRBV10-3 NA NA CATGPRQTEAFF TGTGCCACCGGTCCTAGACAGACTGAAGCTTTCTTT
TRBJ2-3 TRBV5-1 NA TRBD2 CASSYRAASGGDTDTQYF TGCGCCAGCAGCTACAGAGCGGCTAGCGGGGGAGACACAGATACGCAGTATTTT
TRBJ2-2 TRBV5-1 NA NA CASKRTTNTGELFF TGCGCCAGCAAACGGACAACGAACACCGGGGAGCTGTTTTTT
TRBJ2-5 TRBV5-6 NA NA CASTLGAGQETQYF TGTGCCAGCACCCTGGGGGCAGGTCAAGAGACCCAGTACTTC
TRBJ2-5 TRBV7-9 NA TRBD2 CASSDPSGEETQYF TGTGCCAGCAGCGATCCTAGCGGGGAAGAGACCCAGTACTTC
TRBJ2-7 TRBV30 NA TRBD1 CAWTSYGQAYEQYF TGTGCCTGGACGTCCTACGGACAGGCCTACGAGCAGTACTTC
TRBJ1-1 TRBV7-8 NA NA CASSHDRQANTEAFF TGTGCCAGCAGCCACGACCGACAGGCGAACACTGAAGCTTTCTTT
TRBJ1-6 TRBV6-5 NA NA CASSYKQSSYNSPLHF TGTGCCAGCAGTTATAAACAGAGCTCCTATAATTCACCCCTCCACTTT
TRBJ2-1 TRBV7-8 few TRBD2 CASSRTSASGGDSSYNEQFF TGTGCCAGCAGCCGAACCTCAGCAAGCGGGGGGGACAGCTCCTACAATGAGCAGTTCTTC
TRBJ1-3 TRBV29-1 NA NA CSVAGGYSGNTIYF TGCAGCGTTGCGGGGGGGTACTCTGGAAACACCATATATTTT
TRBJ2-3 TRBV6-1 once NA CASTEGWGPTQYF TGTGCCAGCACCGAAGGGTGGGGGCCCACGCAGTATTTT
TRBJ1-2 TRBV4-2 NA TRBD1 CASSLEGASGYTF TGTGCCAGCAGCCTCGAGGGGGCGAGTGGCTACACCTTC
TRBJ1-1 TRBV7-9 NA NA CASSEWGGTNTEAFF TGTGCCAGCAGTGAGTGGGGCGGGACGAACACTGAAGCTTTCTTT
TRBJ1-6 TRBV19 NA TRBD1 CASRSTGGGSPLHF TGTGCCAGTAGATCGACAGGGGGCGGCTCACCCCTCCACTTT
TRBJ2-1 TRBV21-1 NA NA CASSNGDRKRGGEGNEQFF TGTGCCAGCAGCAATGGGGACAGGAAAAGGGGAGGGGAGGGAAATGAGCAGTTCTTC
TRBJ2-1 TRBV5-4 NA TRBD2 CASSFKTSGGFDEQFF TGTGCCAGCAGTTTTAAGACTAGCGGGGGTTTCGATGAGCAGTTCTTC
TRBJ2-7 TRBV5-6 NA TRBD1 CASSLGGTVNEQYF TGTGCCAGCAGCTTGGGGGGGACAGTTAACGAGCAGTACTTC
TRBJ2-1 TRBV7-3 NA TRBD1 CASSADRDNEQFF TGTGCCAGCAGCGCTGACAGGGACAATGAGCAGTTCTTC
TRBJ1-2 TRBV7-3 once TRBD1 CASSDRDLGGYTF TGTGCCAGCAGCGACAGGGATTTGGGGGGCTACACCTTC
TRBJ1-5 TRBV5-6 few TRBD1 CASDRDGQPQHF TGTGCCAGTGACAGGGACGGTCAGCCCCAGCATTTT
TRBJ1-2 TRBV12-5 once TRBD1 CASGKGPGQNYGYTF TGTGCTAGTGGTAAGGGCCCGGGACAGAACTATGGCTACACCTTC
TRBJ2-1 TRBV5-4 NA TRBD1 CASSLDRTGTLF TGTGCCAGCAGCTTGGATAGGACAGGGACTCTCTTC